Each of the 28 T cell receptor beta chains below was sequenced from the same sample in a study of cytomegalovirus exposure and HLA in healthy donors. PCR was performed using 60 Vbeta and 13 Jbeta primers. Profiling relied on immunoSEQ multiplex PCR, and the TCRdb table lists in-frame clones only, not all of them. Of roughly 200,000 clones listed, roughly four fifths were seen once; the top ten hold around 1.7%. Specimen: PBMCs. The receptor source for this set is a woman aged 18-29 years in good health and CMV-seronegative.

For this clone: The same CDR3 arises from other DNA sequences in this sample as well. The genes are TRBV18 and TRBJ1-2; the match to TRBD1 covers 7 bases. This CDR3 contains 14 residues. Per the germline V gene, CDR1 is KGHSH and CDR2 is LQKENI. The V and J ends lost 3 bases and 2 bases, in that order; junction bases with no gene match: 3. CDR3 loop: CASSPRTGNYGYTF. CDR3 nucleotide sequence: TGTGCCAGCTCACCCCGGACAGGCAACTATGGCTACACCTTC.

The rearrangement joins TRBV7-9 to TRBJ2-2, with a possible D match to TRBD1 (5 bases). V was cut by 5 bases and J by 1 base, with 8 bases left in between. Germline V gene sequence: CDR1 SEHNR, CDR2 FQNEAQ (reference sequence). There are 14 residues in the CDR3. CDR3 bases: TGTGCCAGCAGCCGAACAGGGAACACCGGGGAGCTGTTTTTT. Translation: CASSRTGNTGELFF.

This clone was counted once. The chain combines TRBV27 with TRBJ2-1, with TRBD2 identical over 8 bases. The V gene end was trimmed by 6 bases and the J gene end by 4 bases; junction bases not matched to a gene: 8. Looked up from germline, CDR1 is MNHEY and CDR2 is SMNVEV (reference sequence). This CDR3 spans 15 amino acids. The CDR3 protein is CASRGLERGYNEQFF. CDR3 nucleotide sequence: TGTGCCAGCAGGGGACTAGAGCGGGGGTACAATGAGCAGTTCTTC.

The gene calls are TRBV7-2 and TRBJ1-2; D is undetermined. This CDR3 has 14 amino acids. Trimming stripped 3 bases from V and 3 bases from J, with 11 bases between. The germline gives CDR1 SGHTA, CDR2 FQGNSA. CDR3 coding DNA: TGTGCCAGCAGCTTTAATGGGAGGGACTATGGCTACACCTTC. This codes for CASSFNGRDYGYTF.

V gene TRBV5-6 combines with J gene TRBJ1-1; no definite D call. The ends were cut back, 0 bases at V and 5 bases at J, with 14 bases in the middle. From germline, CDR1 is SGHDT and CDR2 YYEEEE. The CDR3 is made up of 15 amino acids. The CDR3 nucleotides read TGTGCCAGCAGCTTGGAAGACACTGGTACGACTGAAGCTTTCTTT. Protein: CASSLEDTGTTEAFF.

The V and J genes are TRBV5-4 and TRBJ2-3, with 11 bases identical to TRBD2. The CDR3 sequence is 16 residues long. Germline V gene sequence: CDR1 SGHNT, CDR2 YYREEE (reference sequence). V lost 2 bases to trimming and J lost 6 bases; unmatched junction nucleotides: 8. CDR3: CASSLGLAGGRDTQYF. CDR3 in DNA: TGTGCCAGCAGCTTAGGGCTAGCGGGAGGTAGGGATACGCAGTATTTT. Full variable domain (missing parts from reference TRBV5-4 and TRBJ2-3): ETGVTQSPTHLIKTRGQQVTLRCSSQSGHNTVSWYQQALGQGPQFIFQYYREEENGRGNFPPRFSGLQFPNYSSELNVNALELDDSALYLCASSLGLAGGRDTQYFGPGTRLTVL.

The genes are TRBV9 and TRBJ2-5; D might be TRBD2 (6 bases). CDR3 size: 16 residues. Trimming took 4 bases from V and 2 from J, leaving 18 bases between them. Per germline, CDR1 SGDLS and CDR2 YYNGEE. CDR3 nucleotides: TGTGCCAGCAGCACCGTACCTTTAGGACTACAAGAGACCCAGTACTTC. Residues: CASSTVPLGLQETQYF.

The chain employs TRBV11-2 and TRBJ2-2, with TRBD1 matching over 7 bases. The CDR3 is 14 amino acids. Trimming removed 11 bases from V and 6 bases from J; junction bases left unmatched: 12. CDR1 SGHAT and CDR2 FQNNGV come from the germline V gene. CDR3 amino acids: CALNRGGGAGELFF. Written as DNA, the CDR3 is TGTGCCCTTAATAGAGGGGGCGGAGCCGGGGAGCTGTTTTTT.

Turning to this clone: One end of the junction varies from germline; a read error may be responsible. The V call is TRBV7-9, the J call TRBJ1-5; weak D call: TRBD1 (6 bases). This CDR3 contains 14 residues. Germline-derived CDR1 and CDR2 are SEHNR and FQNEAQ (reference sequence). CDR3 nucleotides: TGTTCCAGCAGCTCGCAACAGGGCCAGCAGCCCCAGCATTTT. Encoded protein: CSSSSQQGQQPQHF.

This clone appeared a few times. The rearrangement joins TRBV28 to TRBJ1-1, with a weak D call TRBD1 (6 bases). The CDR3 length is 15 residues. Germline V gene data show CDR1 as MDHEN and CDR2 as SYDVKM. Deletions cut 5 bases from V and 1 base from J, with 14 bases between. The CDR3 DNA reads as TGTGCCAGCAGTCCTAATGACAGGTGGAACACTGAAGCTTTCTTT. Translating gives CASSPNDRWNTEAFF.

This clone was picked up one time. This rearrangement joins TRBV18 to TRBJ2-7, with 11 bases lining up with TRBD2. Trimming cost V 5 bases and J 2 bases; bases outside gene matches: 2. There are 14 residues in the CDR3. Germline CDR1 reads KGHSH; CDR2 reads LQKENI. Here the CDR3 DNA reads TGTGCCAGCTCAGCGACTAGCGGGACCTACGAGCAGTACTTC. Its protein is CASSATSGTYEQYF.

This rearrangement joins TRBV4-2 to TRBJ2-1; TRBD2 matches 10 bases. Trimming removed 10 bases from V and 6 bases from J; junction bases left unmatched: 12. The CDR3 is 15 residues long. Germline lookup yields CDR1 LGHNA and CDR2 YNFKEQ. The CDR3 protein is CATGAGGTTANEQFF. The CDR3 DNA reads as TGTGCCACTGGAGCGGGAGGGACGACGGCCAATGAGCAGTTCTTC.

CDR3 DNA: TGTGCCAGCAGCGACAGCTATACGCAGTATTTT. As protein: CASSDSYTQYF. This rearrangement joins TRBV27 to TRBJ2-3, with a weak D call TRBD1 (5 bases). Looked up from germline, CDR1 is MNHEY and CDR2 is SMNVEV (reference sequence). This CDR3 region has 11 residues. Deletions cut 6 bases from V and 7 bases from J, with 8 bases between.

The sample holds one count of this clone. This chain uses TRBV27 with TRBJ2-1; 11 bases are a match to TRBD2. Per the germline V gene, CDR1 is MNHEY and CDR2 is SMNVEV (reference sequence). After removal of 0 bases from V and 1 base from J, the junction contained 2 bases not matched to a gene. The CDR3 extends over 17 amino acids. This CDR3 reads CASSLSSGRGSYNEQFF. The CDR3 DNA is TGTGCCAGCAGTTTATCTAGCGGGAGGGGGTCCTACAATGAGCAGTTCTTC.

With regard to this clone: The junction differs from germline at one of its ends, possibly a read error. The rearrangement uses TRBV28 and TRBJ2-3, with D unclear. The CDR3 contains 12 residues. Germline CDR1 is MDHEN and CDR2 is SYDVKM. The CDR3: CASSGPTNTQYF. CDR3 nucleotide sequence: TGTGCCAGCAGTGGTCCCACAAATACGCAGTATTTT.

The chain recombines TRBV10-1 with TRBJ2-2, with D possibly being TRBD2 (6 bases). Trimming left V 7 bases short and J 5 bases short, with 11 bases between. From germline, CDR1 is WNHNN and CDR2 SYGVQD (reference sequence). There are 13 residues in the CDR3. The CDR3 bases are TGCGCCAGCACCCGGACTAAAACCGGGGAGCTGTTTTTT. Translating gives CASTRTKTGELFF.

This chain links TRBV7-9 with TRBJ1-2; 7 bases agree with TRBD1. Germline CDR1 SEHNR, CDR2 FQNEAQ (reference sequence). This CDR3 has 13 residues. V shed 7 bases, J shed 2 bases, and the junction held 4 bases outside the gene matches. The CDR3 spells CASNEDRNYGYTF. The DNA for the CDR3 is TGTGCCAGCAACGAGGACAGGAACTATGGCTACACCTTC.

The chain carries TRBV28 and TRBJ2-5, with TRBD2 identical over 11 bases. This CDR3 has 15 residues. Germline V gene lookup returns CDR1 MDHEN and CDR2 SYDVKM. With V trimmed by 1 base and J by 5 bases, 3 bases remained unmatched. The CDR3 DNA is TGTGCCAGCAGTTTATTACTAGCGGGAGATGAGACCCAGTACTTC. This gives the protein CASSLLLAGDETQYF.

This clone showed up just a few times. The chain joins TRBV29-1 to TRBJ1-1; D not resolved. V shed 7 bases and J shed 1 base, with 13 bases lying between them. Germline CDR1 SQVTM, CDR2 ANQGSEA. The CDR3 contains 13 residues. CDR3 coding DNA: TGCAGCGCCTTATCTCAGGAGAACACTGAAGCTTTCTTT. Its protein product is CSALSQENTEAFF.

This chain's CDR3 is CASGAGGFYFQGYTF. The CDR3 DNA follows: TGTGCCAGTGGGGCAGGGGGCTTTTATTTTCAGGGCTACACCTTC. The rearrangement links TRBV7-2 to TRBJ1-2; TRBD1 matches at 8 bases. From germline, CDR1 is SGHTA and CDR2 FQGNSA. The J segment lost 8 bases and the V segment lost 9 bases, leaving 17 bases of the junction unmatched. CDR3 length: 15 residues.

The V gene is TRBV4-3, the J gene TRBJ2-3; 10 nucleotides align to TRBD2. Germline CDR1 and CDR2: LGHNA and YSLEER. With V trimmed by 4 bases and J by 1 base, 2 bases remained unmatched. There are 15 residues in the CDR3. DNA of the CDR3: TGCGCCAGCAGCCTGGGGACTAGCGGCACAGATACGCAGTATTTT. This codes for CASSLGTSGTDTQYF.

The chain links TRBV11-2 to TRBJ2-5; maybe TRBD1 (5 bases). CDR1 is SGHAT, CDR2 FQNNGV, per germline. The CDR3 contains 17 residues. The germline V and J ends were trimmed by 5 bases and 2 bases, with 21 bases remaining between them. CDR3 DNA sequence: TGTGCCAGCAGCCTGGCCTACCGGTCAGGGAAGCAAGAGACCCAGTACTTC. Translation: CASSLAYRSGKQETQYF.

The chain has TRBV27 and TRBJ2-7, with TRBD2 matching 10 bases. The germline CDR1 and CDR2 sequences are MNHEY and SMNVEV (reference sequence). Trimming removed 3 bases from V and 2 bases from J; junction bases left unmatched: 4. The CDR3 consists of 15 residues. The CDR3 region is CASSLSLAGTYEQYF. Written as DNA, the CDR3 is TGTGCCAGCAGTTTGTCACTAGCGGGGACCTACGAGCAGTACTTC.

The chain combines TRBV11-3 with TRBJ2-2, with 7 positions matching TRBD1. CDR3 length: 13 residues. Germline V gene sequence: CDR1 SGHNT, CDR2 YENEEA. V was clipped by 5 bases and J by 7 bases; unmatched bases: 4. The CDR3 region has the DNA TGTGCCAGCAGCCCGGGACAGCACGGGGAGCTGTTTTTT. Translation: CASSPGQHGELFF.

This rearrangement joins TRBV27 to TRBJ1-6, with a weak D call TRBD1 (6 bases). The germline V gene has CDR1 MNHEY and CDR2 SMNVEV (reference sequence). The V end was cut by 3 bases, the J end by 0 bases, with 12 bases between. This CDR3 region has 17 residues. The chain's CDR3 is CASSLTGPPSYNSPLHF. For the CDR3, the DNA is TGTGCCAGCAGTTTGACAGGACCACCCTCCTATAATTCACCCCTCCACTTT.

Comments on this clone: Sequence at one end of the junction differs from germline and may be a read error. The chain combines TRBV10-3 with TRBJ2-2; 9 nucleotides match TRBD1. Germline V gives CDR1 ENHRY, CDR2 SYGVKD. The CDR3 covers 16 residues. The CDR3 nucleotides are TGTGCCATCGGTGACCCCAACCGACAGGGGGCCGGGGAGCTGTTTTTT. It translates to CAIGDPNRQGAGELFF.

The genes are TRBV11-2 and TRBJ2-5; 11 bases align to TRBD1. V lost 5 bases and J lost 2; bases outside the gene matches: 7. This CDR3 region has 16 residues. Germline CDR1 is SGHAT and CDR2 is FQNNGV. The CDR3 bases are TGTGCCAGCAGCACCAGGGACAGGGGGGATCAAGAGACCCAGTACTTC. Amino acids: CASSTRDRGDQETQYF.

The V gene is TRBV5-1, the J gene TRBJ1-2, with a possible D match to TRBD1 (6 bases). Trimming left V 3 bases short and J 2 bases short, with 14 bases between. Germline loops: CDR1 SGHRS, CDR2 YFSETQ. The CDR3 loop spans 15 amino acids. The CDR3 loop reads CASSSPPQGNYGYTF. CDR3 coding DNA: TGCGCCAGCAGCTCACCACCCCAGGGGAACTATGGCTACACCTTC.